This T cell receptor (beta chain) was identified in a study of spatial heterogeneity in lung cancer. There are a few counts of this clonotype. Time point described: sample taken at primary tumor resection. Sequencing was performed on whole RNA extracted from tumor and nontumor lung tissue, or from frozen PBMC, and the material was left unsorted. The donors were fewer than 80 patients with non-small cell lung cancer that was early-stage and untreated. Trimming removed 0 bases from V and 0 bases from J, with 8 bases in between. This CDR3 has 15 amino acids. Looked up from germline, CDR1 is SNHLY and CDR2 is FYNNEI. TCR cDNA molecules each carried a unique molecular identifier. TCRdb redid the calling of the 5' RACE reads with MiXCR, one entry per CDR3 protein. The data show 50,000 to 65,000 distinct CDR3 sequences, 7% to 10% seen once.

This TCR derives from a female donor with early-stage non-small cell lung cancer. This material consisted of PBMCs, taken at surgery. This chain uses TRBV2 with TRBJ1-1; possible D gene TRBD1, 5 bases. The CDR3 spells CASSEATTVNTEAFF. CDR3 sequence (DNA): TGTGCCAGCAGTGAAGCTACGACAGTGAACACTGAAGCTTTCTTT.